The sequence of this T cell receptor beta chain was determined in a study of vaccination and CD4 T cells after COVID-19. Sequenced with the Oncomine TCR Beta short-read assay was DNA taken from cultured CD4+ T cells. A single record per CDR3 protein comes from TCRdb applying MiXCR to the PCR reads. The repertoire holds roughly 23,000 distinct CDR3 sequences, with less than 45% as singletons. Note on this clonotype: Its cognate antigen is unknown.

Time point meaning: late sampling 161 to 241 days after vaccination in a few convalescent patients. Regarding treatment: roughly ten-day PBMC culture with coronavirus spike peptide pools or control peptides (ViraFEST assay). Positive PCR tests were logged from March through December 2020, ahead of US Alpha, Beta and Delta variants. This receptor was obtained from a human donor who had recovered from COVID-19. The starting material was CD4+ T cells from blood, cultured in vitro, obtained about 7 months after SARS-CoV-2 vaccination.

The CDR3 sequence is CASSSRPRGPLTDTQYF. In nucleotides, the CDR3 is TGTGCCAGCAGCTCCCGCCCCAGGGGGCCCTTGACAGATACGCAGTATTTT. The gene calls are TRBV7-2 and TRBJ2-3; TRBD1 agrees at 8 bases. The V gene end was trimmed by 4 bases and the J gene end by 3 bases; junction bases not matched to a gene: 12. This CDR3 contains 17 residues. Germline V lookup: CDR1 SGHTA, CDR2 FQGNSA.